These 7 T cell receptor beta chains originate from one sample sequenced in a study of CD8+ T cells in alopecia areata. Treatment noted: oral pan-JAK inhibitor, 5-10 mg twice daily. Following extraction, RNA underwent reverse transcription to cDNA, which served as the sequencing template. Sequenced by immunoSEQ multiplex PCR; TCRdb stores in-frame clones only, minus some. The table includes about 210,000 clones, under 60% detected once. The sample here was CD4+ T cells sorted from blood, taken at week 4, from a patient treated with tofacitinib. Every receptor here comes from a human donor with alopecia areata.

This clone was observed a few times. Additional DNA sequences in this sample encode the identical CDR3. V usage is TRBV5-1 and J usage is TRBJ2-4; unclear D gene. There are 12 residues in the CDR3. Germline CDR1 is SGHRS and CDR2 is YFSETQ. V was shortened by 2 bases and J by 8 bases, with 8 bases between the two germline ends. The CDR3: CASSLNRDIQYF. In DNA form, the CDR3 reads TGCGCCAGCAGCTTAAATAGGGACATTCAGTACTTC.

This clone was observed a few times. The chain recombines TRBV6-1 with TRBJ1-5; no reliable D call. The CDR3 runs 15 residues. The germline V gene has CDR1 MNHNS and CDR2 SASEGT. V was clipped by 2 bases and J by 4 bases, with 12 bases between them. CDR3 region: CASSETAHPNQPQHF. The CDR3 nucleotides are TGTGCCAGCAGTGAAACGGCCCACCCAAATCAGCCCCAGCATTTT.

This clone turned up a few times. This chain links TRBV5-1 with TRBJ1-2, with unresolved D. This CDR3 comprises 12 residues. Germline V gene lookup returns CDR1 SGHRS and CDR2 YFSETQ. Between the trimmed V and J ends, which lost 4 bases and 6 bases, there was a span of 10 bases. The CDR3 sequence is CASSIDTNGYTF. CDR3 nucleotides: TGCGCCAGCAGCATAGACACCAATGGCTACACCTTC.

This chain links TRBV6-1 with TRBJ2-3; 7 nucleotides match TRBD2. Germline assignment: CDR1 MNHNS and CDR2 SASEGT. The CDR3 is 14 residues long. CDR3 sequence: CASSREPSTDTQYF. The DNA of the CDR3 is TGTGCTTCCTCGCGGGAGCCTAGCACAGATACGCAGTATTTT.

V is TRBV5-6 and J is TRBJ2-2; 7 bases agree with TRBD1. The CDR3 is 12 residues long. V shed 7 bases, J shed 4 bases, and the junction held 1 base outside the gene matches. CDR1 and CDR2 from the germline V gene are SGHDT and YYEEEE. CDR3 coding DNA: TGTGCCAGCGGACAGGCCACCGGGGAGCTGTTTTTT. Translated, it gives CASGQATGELFF.

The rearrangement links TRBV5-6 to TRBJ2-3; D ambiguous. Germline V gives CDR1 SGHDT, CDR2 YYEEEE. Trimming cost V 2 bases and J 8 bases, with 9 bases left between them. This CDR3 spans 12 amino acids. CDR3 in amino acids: CASSFGGPTQYF. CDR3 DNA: TGTGCCAGCAGCTTCGGTGGTCCTACGCAGTATTTT. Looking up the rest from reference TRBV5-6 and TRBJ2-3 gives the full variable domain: DAGVTQSPTHLIKTRGQQVTLRCSPKSGHDTVSWYQQALGQGPQFIFQYYEEEERQRGNFPDRFSGHQFPNYSSELNVNALLLGDSALYLCASSFGGPTQYFGPGTRLTVL.

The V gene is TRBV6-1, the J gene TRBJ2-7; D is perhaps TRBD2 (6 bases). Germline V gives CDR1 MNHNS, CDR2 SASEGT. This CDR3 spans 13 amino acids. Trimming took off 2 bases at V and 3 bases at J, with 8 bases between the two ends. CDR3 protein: CASSERDFYEQYF. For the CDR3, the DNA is TGTGCCAGCAGTGAAAGGGACTTCTACGAGCAGTACTTC.